This paragraph covers one TCR beta chain sequence. It lacks a known antigen. No much larger clone is present one base from it, and per-base qualities are unavailable. The immunoSEQ Assay, a bias-controlled multiplex PCR, was used to amplify TCRbeta CDR3 regions from genomic DNA. Per the original workflow: Within the assay, amplification of reference gene primers was used to estimate how many nucleated cells each sample contained. To quantify the absolute abundance of each unique TCRbeta CDR3 rearrangement, sequence reads were collapsed and filtered. For each sample, productive Simpson clonality was calculated as the square root of Simpson's diversity index over productive rearrangements. In TCRdb, the immuneACCESS table is reduced to in-frame sequences with V and J assigned. These tables do not hold every clone; where another copy was compared, an unresolved V gene accounts for under half, and the others remain unexplained. The DNA was the basis for D and trimming; V, J and clone size are from that table. This sample lists about 140,000 clones; 81% were detected once. The ten largest clonotypes hold around 8.2% of the sample.

The germline V gene supplies CDR1 SGHVS and CDR2 FQNEAQ. V and J are truncated by 5 bases and 3 bases respectively, leaving an intervening sequence of 11 bases. From the cysteine up to the phenylalanine, the CDR3 has a length of 14 residues. Only the CDR3 region is kept as DNA, spanning 42 bases read in frame from base 1. This specimen comes from a study of blood T cell repertoires in COVID-19 (dated by TCRdb to between 2020 and 2021). As for the study more broadly: Samples covering the acute and convalescent phases of COVID-19 were provided by collaborators in the United States, Italy and Spain. The material from the prospective study consisted of cDNA or gDNA derived from T cells, B-cell-depleted T cells, or PBMCs. The dataset comprised deeply sampled blood TCRbeta repertoires from subjects exposed to, actively infected with, or recovered from COVID-19. A freely available public database, intended as a resource for researchers studying the immune response to SARS-CoV-2, is where the repertoires were released. Samples came from the ongoing ImmuneRACE study (first 160 participants) plus 1,254 subjects from 6 global collaborators. A de-identified subject ID, COVID-19 status, age in years and sex were almost always included in the sample metadata. Where available, HLA class I and class II types were obtained from metadata supplied by the sample provider rather than from assay-based typing.

The research as a whole found: The amount of clinical and demographic metadata varied by source and participant and was provided uncurated.

Collaborating institutions collected whole blood in K2EDTA tubes following their own protocols. For TCRbeta analysis, collaborators shipped samples as frozen whole blood, isolated PBMCs, or DNA extracted from either of those sample types. The receptor chain draws on TRBV7-8 and TRBJ1-5, with TRBD1 perhaps the D gene, on 5 matching bases. The TCR originated in a human donor in a cohort sampled during active COVID-19. Sequencing was performed on peripheral blood. The sequence in DNA is TGTGCCAGCAGCCTAACAGGTCCCAATCAGCCCCAGCATTTT. This translates into CASSLTGPNQPQHF.